These 26 T cell receptor beta chains were sequenced from one sample in a study of shared clonotypes between healthy human individuals. Method: immunoSEQ multiplex PCR; TCRdb's copy keeps in-frame clones and lacks some. The table includes 950,000 to 1,300,000 clones, 60% to 80% detected once. The specimen was memory CD4+ T cells sorted from blood. The sample's subset: CD45RA-negative fraction. Source of these receptors: a man aged 18 to 35 in good health.

In DNA form, the CDR3 reads TGTGCCAGCACCGGGCAAGGGAGCTCTGGAAACACCATATATTTT. It yields the protein CASTGQGSSGNTIYF. The chain has TRBV2 and TRBJ1-3; no firm D call. Germline CDR1 is SNHLY and CDR2 is FYNNEI. Trimming took 7 bases from V and 0 from J, leaving 13 bases between them. The CDR3 contains 15 residues.

The rearrangement uses TRBV4-3 and TRBJ2-1, with D maybe TRBD2 (6 bases). This CDR3 comprises 16 residues. Germline lookup yields CDR1 LGHNA and CDR2 YSLEER. Trimming took off 0 bases at V and 4 bases at J, with 13 bases between the two ends. DNA of the CDR3: TGCGCCAGCAGCCAAGATGGGATCGGGACTTACAATGAGCAGTTCTTC. It specifies CASSQDGIGTYNEQFF.

The genes are TRBV7-2 and TRBJ2-5, with no clear D. CDR1 is SGHTA, CDR2 FQGNSA, per germline. The CDR3 is made up of 12 amino acids. Trimming took 6 bases from V and 7 from J, leaving 12 bases between them. Written as DNA, the CDR3 is TGTGCCAGCAGTTACAGCGATAGGACCCAGTACTTC. This codes for CASSYSDRTQYF.

In its sample, this clone was seen a few times. V gene TRBV6-6 combines with J gene TRBJ2-7; TRBD1 matches at 7 bases. Trimming cost V 7 bases and J 5 bases; bases outside gene matches: 11. Germline V gene lookup returns CDR1 MNHNY and CDR2 SVGAGI (reference sequence). CDR3 length: 14 amino acids. CDR3 nucleotides: TGTGCCAGCACCTACACCAGACAGGGAAACGAGCAGTACTTC. Protein: CASTYTRQGNEQYF.

The rearrangement uses TRBV18 and TRBJ1-5, with 7 bases that match TRBD1. Germline trimming cut 4 bases from V and 4 bases from J; bases unmatched to any gene: 4. The CDR3 is made up of 14 amino acids. CDR1 KGHSH and CDR2 LQKENI come from the germline V gene. CDR3 in amino acids: CASSRQGGNQPQHF. The CDR3 bases are TGTGCCAGCTCACGCCAGGGGGGGAATCAGCCCCAGCATTTT.

The chain links TRBV10-3 to TRBJ2-7; no definite D call. This CDR3 region has 13 residues. Trimming removed 3 bases at V and 4 bases at J, with 10 bases between. The germline gives CDR1 ENHRY, CDR2 SYGVKD. Written as DNA, the CDR3 is TGTGCCATCAGTGACTCTGGGTTGTACGAGCAGTACTTC. Translated: CAISDSGLYEQYF.

Regarding this clone: A single base separates this from a much larger clone, so it may be a read error. The gene calls are TRBV28 and TRBJ2-5, with TRBD1 identical over 10 bases. There are 15 residues in the CDR3. Germline values: CDR1 MDHEN, CDR2 SYDVKM. The CDR3 DNA reads as TGTGCCAGCAGTTTGGGGACAGGGGTTCAAGAGGCCCAGTACTTC. Translation gives CASSLGTGVQEAQYF.

This clone was seen only a few times. The DNA for the CDR3 is TGTGCCAGCAGCTTGGCGGGAGGGCCCCACAATGAGCAGTTCTTC. This translates into CASSLAGGPHNEQFF. The chain is built from TRBV11-3 and TRBJ2-1, with 9 bases aligning to TRBD2. The germline CDR1 and CDR2 sequences are SGHNT and YENEEA. This CDR3 region has 15 residues. V lost 3 bases and J lost 5; bases outside the gene matches: 5.

The chain is built from TRBV4-1 and TRBJ2-7, with 11 positions matching TRBD2. V shed 0 bases and J 3 bases; nucleotides not matched to a gene: 13. Per germline, CDR1 MGHRA and CDR2 YSYEKL. This CDR3 region has 19 residues. DNA of the CDR3: TGCGCCAGCAGCCAAGAAACTACCATAGCGGGAGGGCGTGACTACGAGCAGTACTTC. Its protein product is CASSQETTIAGGRDYEQYF.

As to this clone: Other DNA sequences from this sample encode an identical CDR3 as well. The chain couples TRBV5-1 to TRBJ2-7, with D perhaps TRBD2 (7 bases). Germline V CDR1 and CDR2: SGHRS, YFSETQ. CDR3 length: 15 residues. V shed 0 bases and J shed 2 bases, with 12 bases lying between them. The CDR3 DNA reads as TGCGCCAGCAGCTTGGAAGGGGGGGCCGCCTACGAGCAGTACTTC. This encodes CASSLEGGAAYEQYF.

This CDR3 reads CASSFLGREAEAFF. The CDR3 DNA reads as TGTGCCAGCAGCTTCCTTGGACGGGAAGCTGAAGCTTTCTTT. This chain connects TRBV11-2 to TRBJ1-1; D remains ambiguous. CDR3 length: 14 residues. The germline V gene encodes CDR1 SGHAT and CDR2 FQNNGV. V lost 3 bases, J lost 6 bases, and 14 bases lay in between. The full variable domain, its missing parts supplied by reference TRBV11-2 and TRBJ1-1, is EAGVAQSPRYKIIEKRQSVAFWCNPISGHATLYWYQQILGQGPKLLIQFQNNGVVDDSQLPKDRFSAERLKGVDSTLKIQPAKLEDSAVYLCASSFLGREAEAFFGQGTRLTVV.

This rearrangement joins TRBV7-2 to TRBJ2-7; a possible D gene is TRBD2 (5 bases). Germline V gives CDR1 SGHTA, CDR2 FQGNSA. V gave up 5 bases and J gave up 3 bases, with 17 bases separating them. The length of the CDR3 is 15 residues. The CDR3 region has the DNA TGTGCCAGCAGCCTCCGTTCCAGCGGAAACTACGAGCAGTACTTC. Residues: CASSLRSSGNYEQYF.

V is TRBV30 and J is TRBJ1-4; TRBD1 might be the D (6 bases). V was clipped by 8 bases and J by 8 bases, with 15 bases between them. This CDR3 contains 12 residues. Germline V gene data show CDR1 as GTSNPN and CDR2 as SVGIG (reference sequence). CDR3 amino acids: CATGTTREKLFF. The CDR3 coding sequence is TGTGCCACCGGGACAACTAGGGAAAAACTGTTTTTT.

The chain joins TRBV6-5 to TRBJ1-5; D not certain. Deletions cut 7 bases from V and 5 bases from J, with 15 bases between. Germline CDR1 is MNHEY and CDR2 is SVGAGI. The CDR3 runs to 14 residues. The CDR3 here is CASKPGSTDQPQHF. The CDR3 DNA sequence: TGTGCCAGCAAGCCGGGGTCAACGGATCAGCCCCAGCATTTT.

The chain uses TRBV14 and TRBJ1-1; D not resolved. Looked up from germline, CDR1 is SGHDN and CDR2 is FVKESK. There are 13 residues in the CDR3. With 4 bases removed from V and 4 bases from J, the gap between germline ends came to 10 bases. The DNA for the CDR3 is TGTGCCAGCAGCCGAGACCAGGTCACTGAAGCTTTCTTT. Protein product: CASSRDQVTEAFF.

The chain combines TRBV23-1 with TRBJ1-2; D unclear. TRBV23-1 is designated an ORF whose function remains uncertain. CDR3 size: 13 residues. V lost 1 base and J 6 bases, leaving 9 bases between the germline ends. The CDR3 loop is CASSQLTRNGYTF. DNA of the CDR3: TGCGCCAGCAGTCAATTGACAAGAAATGGCTACACCTTC.

V and J are TRBV18 and TRBJ2-7; no definite D call. From germline, CDR1 is KGHSH and CDR2 LQKENI. Trimming took 4 bases from V and 5 from J, leaving 15 bases between them. The CDR3 runs 14 residues. CDR3 nucleotides: TGTGCCAGCTCACGGTCTAGAAAAGAGGACGAGCAGTACTTC. Amino acid sequence: CASSRSRKEDEQYF.

The chain couples TRBV25-1 to TRBJ1-2; D is perhaps TRBD1 (6 bases). Trimming took 4 bases from V and 7 from J, leaving 28 bases between them. This CDR3 region has 18 residues. CDR1 and CDR2 (germline): MGHDK, SYGVNS. The CDR3 loop reads CASSGIGLGQTSAVGYTF. In nucleotides, the CDR3 is TGTGCCAGCAGTGGAATAGGGCTCGGACAGACCAGCGCAGTTGGCTACACCTTC.

This clone was detected only once. The genes are TRBV9 and TRBJ2-3; D is undetermined. V dropped 3 bases and J dropped 8 bases, with 19 bases sitting between them. This CDR3 spans 15 amino acids. The germline gives CDR1 SGDLS, CDR2 YYNGEE. CDR3 loop: CASSDKSGPLGTQYF. CDR3 in DNA: TGTGCCAGCAGCGACAAATCTGGCCCACTTGGTACGCAGTATTTT.

The J gene is TRBJ2-3, the V gene TRBV14; 8 nucleotides agree with TRBD2. The CDR3 contains 17 residues. Germline CDR1 reads SGHDN; CDR2 reads FVKESK. After removal of 4 bases from V and 5 bases from J, the junction contained 14 bases not matched to a gene. CDR3 amino acids: CASSPTGTSNGQDTQYF. The CDR3 bases are TGTGCCAGCAGCCCAACCGGGACTAGTAACGGTCAAGATACGCAGTATTTT.

The rearrangement joins TRBV5-6 to TRBJ1-2; maybe TRBD1 (5 bases). Germline CDR1 and CDR2: SGHDT and YYEEEE. The CDR3 is 12 amino acids. V lost 7 bases to trimming and J lost 5 bases, with 12 bases between them. The CDR3 sequence: CASGLDSYGYTF. For the CDR3, the DNA is TGTGCCAGCGGCCTCGACAGTTATGGCTACACCTTC. Variable domain in full (rest from reference TRBV5-6 and TRBJ1-2): DAGVTQSPTHLIKTRGQQVTLRCSPKSGHDTVSWYQQALGQGPQFIFQYYEEEERQRGNFPDRFSGHQFPNYSSELNVNALLLGDSALYLCASGLDSYGYTFGSGTRLTVV.

The genes are TRBV21-1 and TRBJ1-4; the table's D call TRBD1 went unverified against the DNA. TRBV21-1 is given as a pseudogene. The CDR3 has 15 residues. The CDR3 DNA is TGTGCCAGCAGCAAAGAAGGGACAGTAAATGAAAAACTGTTTTTT. Encoded protein: CASSKEGTVNEKLFF.

This chain links TRBV10-3 with TRBJ2-5; D could derive from TRBD1 or TRBD2 (5 bases each). Germline CDR1 ENHRY, CDR2 SYGVKD. There are 15 residues in the CDR3. V lost 10 bases and J 7 bases, leaving 25 bases between the germline ends. CDR3 protein: CATLAGTHTMGTQYF. CDR3 bases: TGTGCCACCCTGGCCGGGACCCACACGATGGGGACCCAGTACTTC.

The chain employs TRBV10-3 and TRBJ1-1; the D gene is possibly TRBD1 (5 bases). Germline V CDR1 and CDR2: ENHRY, SYGVKD. The CDR3 contains 14 residues. V lost 6 bases and J lost 1, with 12 bases in between. This CDR3 is CAIRRGRENTEAFF. CDR3 bases: TGTGCCATCAGGAGGGGACGGGAGAACACTGAAGCTTTCTTT.

This clone appeared many times. This sequence joins TRBV28 and TRBJ2-1; D is ambiguous. The V gene's germline CDR1 is MDHEN and CDR2 SYDVKM. The germline V and J ends were trimmed by 2 bases and 7 bases, with 12 bases remaining between them. This CDR3 has 14 residues. The CDR3 loop is CASSLPDFKNEQFF. The CDR3 DNA sequence: TGTGCCAGCAGTTTACCAGATTTTAAGAATGAGCAGTTCTTC.

Details on this clone: A far larger clone lies a single base away; this is likely a read error. V and J are TRBV6-1 and TRBJ1-2, with no clear D. Germline V gives CDR1 MNHNS, CDR2 SASEGT. The germline V and J ends were trimmed by 5 bases and 0 bases, with 7 bases remaining between them. The CDR3 totals 13 residues. The CDR3 reads CASSFPANYGYTF. The DNA of the CDR3 is TGTGCCAGCAGTTTCCCAGCTAACTATGGCTACACCTTC.